Sequencing of this T cell receptor (beta chain) was carried out in a study of blood T cell repertoires in COVID-19. Study at large: T cells, B-cell-depleted T cells, or PBMCs supplied cDNA or gDNA.

Germline V gene data show CDR1 as SGHAT and CDR2 as FQDESV (reference sequence). The CDR3 runs 13 residues. V was clipped by 3 bases and J by 16 bases; unmatched bases: 9. Followed over time, Seattle patients had been enrolled while infection was active. As processed by the authors: Cell counts per sample came from amplifying reference gene primers. Clones were sequenced by immunoSEQ multiplex PCR, and TCRdb holds only the in-frame ones, with some missing. Clone size and V and J calls were adopted from that table, with D and trimming inferred from the DNA. Here the sample spans 55,000 to 80,000 clones, about 80% being singletons.

Sample: peripheral blood. The clonotype comes from a man in his 60s with COVID-19, enrolled during active disease. V is TRBV11-1 and J is TRBJ2-1; 10 nucleotides line up with TRBD1. CDR3 region: CASSLGLRDRGFF. CDR3 sequence (DNA): TGTGCCAGCAGCTTGGGACTTAGGGACAGGGGATTCTTC.